These 28 T cell receptor beta chains were all obtained from the same sample, sequenced in a study of tumor-infiltrating lymphocytes in primary liver carcinoma. Co-extracting RNA and DNA was done with about 18-33 mg of unsorted bulk tissue as input. Researchers generated TCR beta cDNA from approximately 0.55 ug of total RNA, relying on a constant-region primer. Slightly modified ARM-PCR served as the procedure for the TCR beta libraries. These libraries came from three rounds of nested multiplex PCR. Primers for the first two PCR rounds were TRBV1-TRBV30 forward primers and a C-beta reverse primer (about 10 cycles per round). Each CDR3 protein is one row after TCRdb ran MiXCR on the multiplex PCR reads. This table has 90,000 to 150,000 distinct CDR3 sequences, 65% appearing once. Input material: liver tumor tissue from sampling region 1. Subset: tumor region T1, superior pole. These TCRs come from a woman aged 60-75 years with primary liver carcinoma and hepatitis B virus infection.

This clonotype has a handful of counts. Because it lacks the conserved phenylalanine or tryptophan at the end, this CDR3 is likely a read error. V usage is TRBV6-6 and J usage is TRBJ2-5; TRBD1 matches at 10 bases. The germline gives CDR1 MNHNY, CDR2 SVGAGI (reference sequence). The CDR3 has 15 residues. CDR3 in amino acids: CAGSYSRTGGETQYV. The CDR3 DNA follows: TGTGCCGGCAGTTACTCGCGGACAGGGGGAGAGACCCAGTACGTC.

Remarks on this clonotype: Possible read error: a much larger clone is one base away. V gene TRBV12-3 or TRBV12-4 combines with J gene TRBJ2-3; D possibly corresponds to TRBD2 (5 bases). This CDR3 contains 15 residues. CDR3 nucleotides: TGTACCAGCAGTTTGGACTCCGTGGAGGCAGATACGCAGTATTTT. It specifies CTSSLDSVEADTQYF.

The chain links TRBV5-1 to TRBJ2-1, with 10 bases fitting TRBD2. From germline, CDR1 is SGHRS and CDR2 YFSETQ. The CDR3 runs to 14 residues. After removal of 7 bases from V and 8 bases from J, the junction contained 9 bases not matched to a gene. The chain's CDR3 is CASAGQLAGHEQFF. Written as DNA, the CDR3 is TGCGCCAGCGCCGGCCAACTAGCGGGACATGAGCAGTTCTTC.

This clonotype was recorded only once. A read error may explain this, as a much larger clone is one base away. The chain recombines TRBV29-1 with TRBJ2-1, with D perhaps TRBD1 (5 bases). The CDR3 loop spans 13 amino acids. CDR1 is SQVTM, CDR2 ANQGSEA, per germline. CDR3 coding DNA: TGCATCGTTGAGGCAGGGTTGTGGAATGAGCAGTTCTTC. Protein sequence: CIVEAGLWNEQFF.

As to this clonotype: Because it lacks the conserved phenylalanine or tryptophan at the end, this CDR3 is likely a read error. V usage is TRBV6-1 and J usage is TRBJ1-5; maybe TRBD1 (5 bases). This CDR3 region has 15 residues. In germline, CDR1 is MNHNS, CDR2 SASEGT. CDR3 DNA sequence: TGTGCAAGCAGTGACAGACAGTATAGCAATCAGCCCCAGCATTAT. Protein: CASSDRQYSNQPQHY.

The rearrangement links TRBV11-2 to TRBJ2-7; tentative D call: TRBD1 (6 bases). Germline lookup yields CDR1 SGHAT and CDR2 FQNNGV. The CDR3 spans 13 residues. Trimming took 9 bases from V and 3 from J, leaving 15 bases between them. CDR3 sequence: CARPGQQVYEQYF. Written as DNA, the CDR3 is TGTGCCAGGCCCGGACAGCAAGTCTACGAGCAGTACTTC. The full variable domain, with the rest looked up from reference TRBV11-2 and TRBJ2-7, is EAGVAQSPRYKIIEKRQSVAFWCNPISGHATLYWYQQILGQGPKLLIQFQNNGVVDDSQLPKDRFSAERLKGVDSTLKIQPAKLEDSAVYLCARPGQQVYEQYFGPGTRLTVT.

In the case of this clonotype: One junction end disagrees with the germline gene, perhaps due to a read error. The chain carries TRBV29-1 and TRBJ2-2; 10 bases match TRBD2. CDR1 and CDR2 (germline): SQVTM, ANQGSEA. This CDR3 spans 14 amino acids. The CDR3, as DNA: TGCAACGTTGGTGGGACTAGCGCCACCGGGGAGCTATTTTTT. Residues: CNVGGTSATGELFF.

This clonotype was recorded only once. A much larger clonotype is one base distant, so this may be a read error. The CDR3 sequence is CASCITPGTGIGGYTF. CDR3 nucleotides: TGTGCCAGCTGTATTACTCCCGGGACAGGTATAGGAGGCTACACCTTC. The chain links TRBV6-1 to TRBJ1-2, with 8 bases aligning to TRBD1. CDR1 and CDR2 (germline): MNHNS, SASEGT. The CDR3 has 16 amino acids. Germline trimming cut 8 bases from V and 8 bases from J; bases unmatched to any gene: 19.

Comments on this clonotype: Compared with germline, one end of the junction differs, possibly owing to a read error. The chain couples TRBV7-8 to TRBJ2-5; D possibly corresponds to TRBD2 (5 bases). This CDR3 has 15 residues. The germline gives CDR1 SGHVS, CDR2 FQNEAQ. Here the CDR3 reads CASTLGSWFGEIQYF. CDR3 bases: TGTGCCAGCACCTTAGGTTCCTGGTTCGGGGAGATCCAGTACTTC.

Notes on this clonotype: A read error is possible here, since a much larger clone lies one base away. This CDR3 fails to terminate in the conserved phenylalanine or tryptophan, so it likely reflects a read error. The chain uses TRBV7-9 and TRBJ2-5; a possible D gene is TRBD2 (5 bases). The CDR3 extends over 16 amino acids. The germline gives CDR1 SEHNR, CDR2 FQNEAQ (reference sequence). The germline V and J ends were trimmed by 7 bases and 4 bases, with 22 bases remaining between them. CDR3 sequence reads: CASTASLERVTETQYL. The CDR3 nucleotides read TGTGCCAGCACCGCGAGCCTAGAGAGGGTCACAGAGACCCAGTACCTC.

As to this clonotype: This sequence may be a read error, since a much larger clone differs from it by one base. The chain uses TRBV29-1 and TRBJ2-2; 13 positions agree with TRBD2. CDR3 length: 17 residues. The germline V gene has CDR1 SQVTM and CDR2 ANQGSEA. Written as DNA, the CDR3 is TGCAGAGTTGCAGCCGGACTAGCGGGAGCCCACACCGGGGAGCTGTTTTTT. This sequence encodes CRVAAGLAGAHTGELFF.

As concerns this clonotype: At one end the junction does not follow the germline gene, possibly because of a read error. The chain joins TRBV6-5 to TRBJ1-6, with unresolved D. Germline-derived CDR1 and CDR2 are MNHEY and SVGAGI. The length of the CDR3 is 15 residues. As DNA, the CDR3 is TGTGCCAGTAGTTACTCTGGGAGTGTTGGACCACCCCTCCACTTT. Protein: CASSYSGSVGPPLHF.

The rearrangement links TRBV29-1 to TRBJ2-7; 12 bases are shared with TRBD2. CDR3 size: 15 residues. The germline gives CDR1 SQVTM, CDR2 ANQGSEA. With V trimmed by 4 bases and J by 4 bases, 8 bases remained unmatched. CDR3 coding DNA: TGCAGCGTTGTTGCCTTGGGGACTAGCGGGTACGAGCAGTACTTC. Its protein is CSVVALGTSGYEQYF.

V usage is TRBV6-6 and J usage is TRBJ2-7; no firm D call. Germline V lookup: CDR1 MNHNY, CDR2 SVGAGI (reference sequence). The CDR3 covers 13 residues. V shed 2 bases and J shed 0 bases, with 5 bases lying between them. Here the CDR3 DNA reads TGTGCCAGCAGTTACATGAACTCCTACGAGCAGTACTTC. It yields the protein CASSYMNSYEQYF.

This clonotype was seen a single time. Germline and junction disagree at one end, which may indicate a read error. The gene calls are TRBV4-1 and TRBJ2-7; D is possibly TRBD2 (5 bases). The CDR3 runs to 14 residues. Germline V gene lookup returns CDR1 MGHRA and CDR2 YSYEKL. CDR3 nucleotides: TGCGCCAGCAGCCCCATGTGGCGGGTCTACGAGCGGTACTTC. As protein: CASSPMWRVYERYF.

The chain employs TRBV29-1 and TRBJ2-5, with unresolved D. CDR1 is SQVTM and CDR2 is ANQGSEA in the germline V gene. This CDR3 has 12 amino acids. Deletions cut 4 bases from V and 3 bases from J, with 9 bases between. For the CDR3, the DNA is TGCAGCGTTGGATTACCCGAAGAGACCCAGTACTTC. Translating it yields CSVGLPEETQYF.

Comment on this clonotype: The junction departs from the called germline gene at one end, perhaps through a read error. The chain uses TRBV6-5 and TRBJ1-4; 7 bases line up with TRBD1. The CDR3 has 14 amino acids. CDR1 MNHEY and CDR2 SVGAGI come from the germline V gene. CDR3 sequence reads: CASNYRGSNEKLFF. The CDR3 bases are TGTGCCAGCAATTACAGGGGATCCAATGAAAAACTGTTTTTT.

This clonotype was counted at least ten times. V gene TRBV30 combines with J gene TRBJ2-3; D remains unclear. Trimming took 1 base from V and 6 from J, leaving 8 bases between them. Germline loops: CDR1 GTSNPN, CDR2 SVGIG (reference sequence). The length of the CDR3 is 12 residues. The CDR3 protein is CAWSGLGDTQYF. CDR3 in DNA: TGTGCCTGGAGTGGCTTGGGTGATACGCAGTATTTT.

Regarding this clonotype: The junction departs from germline at one end; a sequencing error may be responsible. V gene TRBV11-2 combines with J gene TRBJ2-4, with D unclear. CDR1 and CDR2 (germline): SGHAT, FQNNGV. The CDR3 runs 14 residues. This chain's CDR3 is CASSAGVNKKIQYF. DNA for the CDR3: TGTGCAAGCAGCGCCGGAGTTAACAAAAAGATTCAGTACTTC.

This clonotype was picked up a small number of times. This may arise from a read error, as a much more abundant clone is one base away. The V and J genes are TRBV6-2 or TRBV6-3 and TRBJ2-3, with D perhaps TRBD1 (5 bases). Trimming took 5 bases from V and 2 from J, leaving 14 bases between them. CDR3 length equals 15 residues. Germline V CDR1 and CDR2: MNHEY, SVGEGT. DNA of the CDR3: TGTGCCAGCAGTGATCGTCAGGGAATCACAGATACGCAGTATTTT. It yields the protein CASSDRQGITDTQYF.

The chain couples TRBV4-1 to TRBJ2-7, with 8 bases that match TRBD1. This CDR3 spans 15 amino acids. V trimming: 4 bases; J trimming: 11 bases; junction bases outside the gene matches: 16. Looked up from germline, CDR1 is MGHRA and CDR2 is YSYEKL. The CDR3 loop reads CASSPQGAGIYKKYF. The CDR3 coding sequence is TGCGCCAGCAGCCCCCAGGGGGCAGGGATCTACAAGAAGTACTTC.

With regard to this clonotype: Being one base from a much bigger clone, this may be a read error. The V gene is TRBV12-3 or TRBV12-4, the J gene TRBJ2-5, with 8 bases identical to TRBD2. V was pared by 1 base and J by 10 bases, with 14 bases of the junction left unmatched. The CDR3 is made up of 16 amino acids. CDR3 in DNA: TGTGCCAGCAGTTTAGGCATCTCAACGGGAGGGAGGAACCAGTACTTC. Protein product: CASSLGISTGGRNQYF.

A note on this clonotype: A read error may be the cause here, since a much bigger clone is one base away. The chain's CDR3 is CASSLWGGSHEQYF. The CDR3 DNA is TGTGCCAGCAGTCTCTGGGGGGGCTCCCACGAGCAGTACTTC. The rearrangement uses TRBV12-3 or TRBV12-4 and TRBJ2-7, with a possible D match to TRBD2 (7 bases). The CDR3 is 14 amino acids.

This clonotype appeared a single time. This may be a read error: a much more frequent sequence differs by one nucleotide. The chain links TRBV10-1 to TRBJ1-1; a possible D gene is TRBD1 (6 bases). The CDR3 totals 17 residues. Germline V gene lookup returns CDR1 WNHNN and CDR2 SYGVQD (reference sequence). The CDR3 spells CASRDSSAGLLNTEALF. The CDR3 DNA sequence: TGCGCCAGCAGGGACAGCTCAGCGGGGCTGTTGAACACTGAAGCTCTCTTT.

This clonotype was found many times. The V call is TRBV10-1, the J call TRBJ1-1, with 8 bases identical to TRBD1. The CDR3 totals 15 residues. Germline V gene sequence: CDR1 WNHNN, CDR2 SYGVQD (reference sequence). Unmatched junction bases numbered 2, after V lost 2 bases and J lost 0 bases. This chain's CDR3 is CASSERQGMNTEAFF. The CDR3, as DNA: TGCGCCAGCAGTGAGCGACAGGGGATGAACACTGAAGCTTTCTTT.

By share, this clonotype counts as medium-sized (0.01 to 0.1%). V is TRBV11-3 and J is TRBJ2-2; 14 nucleotides line up with TRBD2. V was clipped by 5 bases and J by 1 base; unmatched bases: 3. This CDR3 is 17 amino acids long. Looked up from germline, CDR1 is SGHNT and CDR2 is YENEEA. The CDR3 region is CASSPGLAGGNTGELFF. The CDR3 coding sequence is TGTGCCAGCAGCCCCGGACTAGCGGGAGGGAACACCGGGGAGCTGTTTTTT.

Details on this clonotype: A read error may be the cause here, since a much bigger clone is one base away. The rearrangement joins TRBV4-1 to TRBJ1-2; tentatively, D is TRBD1 (5 bases). V lost 3 bases and J 2 bases, leaving 13 bases between the germline ends. CDR1 and CDR2 (germline): MGHRA, YSYEKL. There are 15 residues in the CDR3. CDR3 loop: CASSQGERANYGYTF. CDR3 DNA sequence: TGCGCCAGCAGCCAGGGGGAACGGGCGAACTATGGCTACACCTTC.

The genes are TRBV5-6 and TRBJ2-4, with 10 bases identical to TRBD2. From germline, CDR1 is SGHDT and CDR2 YYEEEE. The length of the CDR3 is 17 residues. The trim removed 6 bases at V and 5 bases at J, leaving 14 bases unmatched. CDR3 loop: CASNPGTSVSWQNIQYF. For the CDR3, the DNA is TGTGCCAGCAACCCCGGGACTAGCGTGAGTTGGCAAAACATTCAGTACTTC.